Shown below are 14 T cell receptor beta chains from a single sample sequenced in a study of control samples from healthy donors and cancer patients (dated by TCRdb to the early 2020s). Library preparation employed the immunoSEQ multiplex PCR assay. TCRdb retrieved this table from immuneACCESS and kept in-frame rearrangements only. Not all clones are present; in checked studies, unresolved V genes account for under half, and no reason is known for the remainder. The sample includes around 160,000 clones, with 90% to 95% observed a single time. In total, the top ten clones hold more than 5% of the sample. Source material: blood. The receptors were gathered from a man in his late teens or twenties in good health.

The genes are TRBV6-6 and TRBJ2-3; D remains ambiguous. The CDR3 has 12 amino acids. Trimming left V 0 bases short and J 5 bases short, with 3 bases between. Looked up from germline, CDR1 is MNHNY and CDR2 is SVGAGI (reference sequence). The chain's CDR3 is CASSYSGDTQYF. CDR3 nucleotides: TGTGCCAGCAGTTACTCAGGAGATACGCAGTATTTT.

This chain connects TRBV27 to TRBJ1-3, with D perhaps matching TRBD1 (6 bases). In germline, CDR1 is MNHEY, CDR2 SMNVEV (reference sequence). V gave up 4 bases and J gave up 2 bases, with 12 bases separating them. The CDR3 is 15 residues long. The chain's CDR3 is CASSSAGATGNTIYF. CDR3 sequence (DNA): TGTGCCAGCAGTTCCGCAGGGGCTACTGGAAACACCATATATTTT.

This sequence joins TRBV7-2 and TRBJ2-3; tentative D call: TRBD2 (8 bases). The length of the CDR3 is 15 residues. Germline lookup yields CDR1 SGHTA and CDR2 FQGNSA. Deletions cut 5 bases from V and 7 bases from J, with 19 bases between. CDR3 residues: CASSKGGGRLNTQYF. The CDR3 DNA reads TGTGCCAGCAGCAAAGGGGGCGGGAGGTTGAATACGCAGTATTTT.

This rearrangement joins TRBV12-3 or TRBV12-4 to TRBJ2-7; D is unclear. Trimming cost V 5 bases and J 3 bases, with 8 bases left between them. The CDR3 contains 12 residues. CDR3 in amino acids: CASSPSDYEQYF. CDR3 DNA: TGTGCCAGCAGTCCGAGTGACTACGAGCAGTACTTC.

The chain has TRBV27 and TRBJ1-2; D is possibly TRBD1 (6 bases). Germline loops: CDR1 MNHEY, CDR2 SMNVEV (reference sequence). V lost 5 bases and J 5 bases, leaving 18 bases between the germline ends. The length of the CDR3 is 15 residues. The CDR3 nucleotides are TGTGCCAGCAGTGGCAACAGGGTGGGGTATTATGGCTACACCTTC. It translates to CASSGNRVGYYGYTF.

This chain uses TRBV30 with TRBJ2-6, with 8 bases fitting TRBD1. This CDR3 is 15 amino acids long. Losses at the gene ends were 1 base for V and 2 bases for J; bases not matched to a gene: 1. The germline V gene encodes CDR1 GTSNPN and CDR2 SVGIG (reference sequence). The CDR3 sequence: CAWSAGGTGANVLTF. The DNA for the CDR3 is TGTGCCTGGAGTGCAGGGGGCACTGGGGCCAACGTCCTGACTTTC.

The chain employs TRBV18 and TRBJ2-3; D is ambiguous. Between the trimmed V and J ends, which lost 5 bases and 0 bases, there was a span of 3 bases. This CDR3 is built from 12 residues. Germline V gene sequence: CDR1 KGHSH, CDR2 LQKENI. The CDR3 is CASSSSTDTQYF. The CDR3 bases are TGTGCCAGCTCATCTAGCACAGATACGCAGTATTTT.

This clone is a singleton in its sample. The chain couples TRBV19 to TRBJ1-1; no reliable D call. Per germline, CDR1 LNHDA and CDR2 SQIVND (reference sequence). This CDR3 spans 13 amino acids. The V end lost 3 bases, the J end lost 3 bases, and 8 bases lay between the germline ends. The CDR3 coding sequence is TGTGCCAGTAGTATTAATCGGGACACTGAAGCTTTCTTT. It specifies CASSINRDTEAFF.

This clone was seen only a few times. The CDR3 nucleotides are TGCGCCAGCAGCCAAGCCCCGGATTATGACAGGTCAGTAGCGAACACCGGGGAGCTGTTTTTT. Amino acids: CASSQAPDYDRSVANTGELFF. The rearrangement uses TRBV4-3 and TRBJ2-2, with D possibly being TRBD1 (6 bases). The germline CDR1 and CDR2 sequences are LGHNA and YSLEER. This CDR3 contains 21 residues. V lost 1 base and J 0 bases, leaving 24 bases between the germline ends.

The V gene is TRBV30, the J gene TRBJ1-4; D gene uncertain. CDR1 and CDR2 (germline): GTSNPN, SVGIG (reference sequence). V lost 2 bases, J lost 8 bases, and 18 bases lay in between. This CDR3 has 15 residues. The CDR3 here is CAWSLLGRPPEKLFF. The CDR3 bases are TGTGCCTGGAGTCTCCTGGGCCGCCCGCCCGAAAAACTGTTTTTT. The entire variable domain, with the rest obtained from reference TRBV30 and TRBJ1-4, is as follows: SQTIHQWPATLVQPVGSPLSLECTVEGTSNPNLYWYRQAAGRGLQLLFYSVGIGQISSEVPQNLSASRPQDRQFILSSKKLLLSDSGFYLCAWSLLGRPPEKLFFGSGTQLSVL.

The V call is TRBV29-1, the J call TRBJ1-5, with TRBD1 identical over 8 bases. The CDR3 sequence is 13 residues long. Trimming took 4 bases from V and 7 from J; bases not matched to a gene: 6. CDR1 is SQVTM and CDR2 is ANQGSEA in the germline V gene. Written as DNA, the CDR3 is TGCAGCGTTGCCGACAGGGGAGACCAGCCCCAGCATTTT. Residues: CSVADRGDQPQHF.

V and J are TRBV7-9 and TRBJ2-1, with 13 bases lining up with TRBD2. J gave up 7 bases and V 5 bases, and 5 bases lay outside the gene matches. The CDR3 consists of 15 residues. CDR1 is SEHNR, CDR2 FQNEAQ, per germline (reference sequence). The CDR3 bases are TGTGCCAGCAGCCCGAGGACTAGCGGGAGTAATGAGCAGTTCTTC. Protein sequence: CASSPRTSGSNEQFF. The full variable domain, rest sourced from reference TRBV7-9 and TRBJ2-1, is DTGVSQNPRHKITKRGQNVTFRCDPISEHNRLYWYRQTLGQGPEFLTYFQNEAQLEKSRLLSDRFSAERPKGSFSTLEIQRTEQGDSAMYLCASSPRTSGSNEQFFGPGTRLTVL.

The V gene is TRBV6-2 or TRBV6-3, the J gene TRBJ1-5; D unclear. This CDR3 region has 13 residues. The V gene's germline CDR1 is MNHEY and CDR2 SVGEGT. Trimming removed 2 bases at V and 7 bases at J, with 9 bases between. CDR3 sequence: CASSYTGLQPQHF. In DNA form, the CDR3 reads TGTGCCAGCAGTTACACGGGTCTCCAGCCCCAGCATTTT.

V and J are TRBV29-1 and TRBJ1-1; D gene unclear. V lost 3 bases and J lost 0, with 8 bases in between. CDR1 and CDR2 (germline): SQVTM, ANQGSEA. The CDR3 has 13 residues. The DNA of the CDR3 is TGCAGCGTTGATTCAGGTTTGAACACTGAAGCTTTCTTT. It is translated as CSVDSGLNTEAFF.